The 12 T cell receptor beta chains below come from one sample, sequenced in a study of CD8 T cells in Susac syndrome. Random hexamers were used to reverse transcribe about 0.5 to 1 ug of RNA. TCRdb reprocessed the immunoSEQ multiplex PCR reads via MiXCR and lists one record per CDR3 protein. This table has hundreds of thousands of distinct CDR3 sequences, 96% appearing once. Sequenced: CD4+ T cells from PBMCs. All receptors derive from a human donor with Susac syndrome.

The chain carries TRBV3-1 and TRBJ1-4, with D hard to call. The germline CDR1 and CDR2 sequences are LGHDT and YNNKEL (reference sequence). With 1 base removed from V and 10 bases from J, the gap between germline ends came to 7 bases. This CDR3 is built from 12 residues. The CDR3 coding sequence is TGTGCCAGCAGCCAAGGTGGCAGAAAACTGTTTTTT. It specifies CASSQGGRKLFF.

The V gene is TRBV20-1, the J gene TRBJ2-1; the D is unclear. Germline lookup yields CDR1 DFQATT and CDR2 SNEGSKA (reference sequence). This CDR3 contains 13 residues. V was pared by 6 bases and J by 1 base, with 10 bases between. This CDR3 is CSASFRSYNEQFF. The CDR3 bases are TGCAGTGCATCGTTTCGGTCCTACAATGAGCAGTTCTTC.

V and J are TRBV7-9 and TRBJ2-4; a possible D gene is TRBD2 (5 bases). V shed 8 bases and J shed 1 base, with 9 bases lying between them. This CDR3 is 13 amino acids long. CDR1 is SEHNR, CDR2 FQNEAQ, per germline (reference sequence). The chain's CDR3 is CASWGEAKNIQYF. In DNA, the CDR3 is TGTGCCAGCTGGGGAGAGGCCAAAAACATTCAGTACTTC.

The chain combines TRBV20-1 with TRBJ1-5, with a tentative D call TRBD1 (5 bases). This CDR3 spans 13 amino acids. Germline lookup yields CDR1 DFQATT and CDR2 SNEGSKA (reference sequence). The germline V and J ends were trimmed by 3 bases and 6 bases, with 12 bases remaining between them. This CDR3 is CSASAGEGQPQHF. Here the CDR3 DNA reads TGCAGTGCTAGTGCGGGGGAGGGTCAGCCCCAGCATTTT.

J is TRBJ1-2 and V is TRBV12-3 or TRBV12-4; D is unclear. The CDR3 sequence is 13 residues long. V dropped 3 bases and J dropped 6 bases, with 11 bases sitting between them. CDR3 sequence reads: CASSLYTPHGYTF. As DNA, the CDR3 is TGTGCCAGCAGTTTGTACACCCCGCATGGCTACACCTTC.

The chain links TRBV6-6 to TRBJ1-5, with D possibly being TRBD1 (6 bases). Between the trimmed V and J ends, which lost 2 bases and 1 base, there was a span of 9 bases. Germline V lookup: CDR1 MNHNY, CDR2 SVGAGI (reference sequence). CDR3 length: 15 residues. The CDR3 region has the DNA TGTGCCAGCAGTTACATCAGGGGAAGCAATCAGCCCCAGCATTTT. Protein: CASSYIRGSNQPQHF.

The gene calls are TRBV11-3 and TRBJ2-5; possibly TRBD1 or TRBD2 for D (5 bases each). Trimming took 3 bases from V and 6 from J, leaving 23 bases between them. CDR1 is SGHNT and CDR2 is YENEEA in the germline V gene. This CDR3 region has 17 residues. The CDR3 DNA reads as TGTGCCAGCAGCTTCGATCTAGGGACGGGATGGGCAAAGACCCAGTACTTC. Translating gives CASSFDLGTGWAKTQYF. Based on the CDR3 plus reference TRBV11-3 and TRBJ2-5, the full variable domain is EAGVVQSPRYKIIEKKQPVAFWCNPISGHNTLYWYLQNLGQGPELLIRYENEEAVDDSQLPKDRFSAERLKGVDSTLKIQPAELGDSAVYLCASSFDLGTGWAKTQYFGPGTRLLVL.

The chain recombines TRBV29-1 with TRBJ1-5; 7 nucleotides align to TRBD1. V dropped 5 bases and J dropped 2; count of bases not matched to a gene: 3. Germline assignment: CDR1 SQVTM and CDR2 ANQGSEA. CDR3 size: 13 residues. The CDR3 protein is CSVTGEGNQPQHF. CDR3 bases: TGCAGCGTTACAGGGGAAGGCAATCAGCCCCAGCATTTT. Complete variable domain (other parts from reference TRBV29-1 and TRBJ1-5): SAVISQKPSRDICQRGTSLTIQCQVDSQVTMMFWYRQQPGQSLTLIATANQGSEATYESGFVIDKFPISRPNLTFSTLTVSNMSPEDSSIYLCSVTGEGNQPQHFGDGTRLSIL.

The chain couples TRBV20-1 to TRBJ2-3; TRBD2 agrees at 8 bases. The CDR3 loop spans 16 amino acids. V gave up 5 bases and J gave up 4 bases; unmatched junction bases: 14. Germline V gene lookup returns CDR1 DFQATT and CDR2 SNEGSKA (reference sequence). CDR3 DNA: TGCAGTGCTGAACCTTCCGGGACGGGAGGGGCAGATACGCAGTATTTT. As protein: CSAEPSGTGGADTQYF.

The CDR3: CATSEAGSPDTQYF. The CDR3 DNA is TGTGCCACCAGTGAGGCCGGGAGCCCAGATACGCAGTATTTT. The chain combines TRBV24-1 with TRBJ2-3; maybe TRBD2 (6 bases). The CDR3 loop spans 14 amino acids. Trimming stripped 4 bases from V and 4 bases from J, with 11 bases between. Per the germline V gene, CDR1 is KGHDR and CDR2 is SFDVKD.

This clonotype was detected once. The rearrangement uses TRBV5-1 and TRBJ2-7, with 7 bases that match TRBD2. The V segment lost 4 bases and the J segment 7 bases; nucleotides outside the gene matches: 20. The germline CDR1 and CDR2 sequences are SGHRS and YFSETQ. The CDR3 totals 17 residues. The CDR3 spells CASSRRRASGYLGEQYF. The CDR3 DNA follows: TGCGCCAGCAGCCGTCGGAGAGCTAGCGGCTATTTGGGTGAGCAGTACTTC.

This clonotype was seen only once. The chain is built from TRBV7-9 and TRBJ1-2; maybe TRBD1 (5 bases). Germline CDR1 and CDR2: SEHNR and FQNEAQ (reference sequence). The CDR3 runs to 13 residues. V shed 2 bases and J shed 6 bases, with 10 bases lying between them. CDR3 coding DNA: TGTGCCAGCAGCTTACGGGGGTCAGATGGCTACACCTTC. Its protein is CASSLRGSDGYTF.